These T cell receptor beta chains were read from a single sample in a study of identical twins. TCRdb re-called the 5' RACE reads through MiXCR, storing one row per CDR3 protein. The profile shows roughly 1.6 million distinct CDR3 sequences, about 32% of them singletons. Specimen: cord blood. These receptors were collected from a newborn girl in good health. Each CDR3 is given with its conserved first and last residue. A D gene is named only where the DNA matches it firmly. Size is omitted from some rows. Given values are once, few, many or a class for expanded clones.

clone_size: few; v_call: TRBV12-3/TRBV12-4; j_call: TRBJ2-6; cdr3_length: 17; d_call: .; cdr3_aa: CASSGTRGISGANVLTF; cdr3_nt: TGTGCCAGCAGTGGGACAAGGGGGATCTCTGGGGCCAACGTCCTGACTTTC
clone_size: few; v_call: TRBV5-5; j_call: TRBJ2-3; cdr3_length: 16; d_call: .; cdr3_aa: CASSLTGTLSTDTQYF; cdr3_nt: TGTGCCAGCAGCTTGACCGGGACCTTAAGCACAGATACGCAGTATTTT
clone_size: few; v_call: TRBV2; j_call: TRBJ2-2; cdr3_length: 14; d_call: .; cdr3_aa: CASRRSANTGELFF; cdr3_nt: TGTGCCAGCAGGCGTTCAGCTAACACCGGGGAGCTGTTTTTT
clone_size: .; v_call: TRBV20-1; j_call: TRBJ2-3; cdr3_length: 16; d_call: .; cdr3_aa: CSARDWGSARTDTQYF; cdr3_nt: TGCAGTGCTAGAGATTGGGGGAGCGCTCGCACAGATACGCAGTATTTT
clone_size: once; v_call: TRBV7-2; j_call: TRBJ2-7; cdr3_length: 17; d_call: TRBD2; cdr3_aa: CASSSLTSGGVYYEQYF; cdr3_nt: TGTGCCAGCAGCTCCCTGACTAGCGGGGGGGTATACTACGAGCAGTACTTC
clone_size: few; v_call: TRBV19; j_call: TRBJ2-7; cdr3_length: 13; d_call: .; cdr3_aa: CASSIDITYEQYF; cdr3_nt: TGTGCCAGTAGTATCGACATTACCTACGAGCAGTACTTC
clone_size: .; v_call: TRBV20-1; j_call: TRBJ1-6; cdr3_length: 18; d_call: .; cdr3_aa: CSARDGARQSSYNSPLHF; cdr3_nt: TGCAGTGCTAGAGATGGGGCCCGACAGAGCTCCTATAATTCACCCCTCCACTTT
clone_size: few; v_call: TRBV10-3; j_call: TRBJ2-7; cdr3_length: 15; d_call: .; cdr3_aa: CAARSRGIWVYEQYF; cdr3_nt: TGTGCCGCCAGATCCAGGGGCATCTGGGTCTACGAGCAGTACTTC
clone_size: .; v_call: TRBV27; j_call: TRBJ2-1; cdr3_length: 16; d_call: TRBD1; cdr3_aa: CASSPTGGLPGNEQFF; cdr3_nt: TGTGCCAGCAGTCCGACAGGGGGGCTACCTGGCAATGAGCAGTTCTTC
clone_size: .; v_call: TRBV27; j_call: TRBJ2-7; cdr3_length: 16; d_call: TRBD1; cdr3_aa: CASSPSTGDLDYEQYF; cdr3_nt: TGTGCCAGCAGTCCCTCCACAGGGGATTTGGACTACGAGCAGTACTTC
clone_size: few; v_call: TRBV20-1; j_call: TRBJ2-7; cdr3_length: 13; d_call: .; cdr3_aa: CSAPERSSYEQYF; cdr3_nt: TGCAGTGCTCCTGAGCGGAGCTCCTACGAGCAGTACTTC
clone_size: few; v_call: TRBV2; j_call: TRBJ1-2; cdr3_length: 14; d_call: TRBD1; cdr3_aa: CASSVTGALYGYTF; cdr3_nt: TGTGCCAGCAGTGTGACAGGGGCACTCTATGGCTACACCTTC
clone_size: many; v_call: TRBV29-1; j_call: TRBJ2-3; cdr3_length: 13; d_call: .; cdr3_aa: CSVHPVLTDTQYF; cdr3_nt: TGCAGCGTTCATCCCGTTCTCACAGATACGCAGTATTTT
clone_size: once; v_call: TRBV6-2/TRBV6-3; j_call: TRBJ2-5; cdr3_length: 15; d_call: .; cdr3_aa: CASSRRSYPRDEQYF; cdr3_nt: TGTGCCAGCAGTAGACGGTCCTACCCCCGGGATGAGCAGTACTTC
clone_size: .; v_call: TRBV7-9; j_call: TRBJ2-6; cdr3_length: 18; d_call: .; cdr3_aa: CASSLSGPPGSGANVLTF; cdr3_nt: TGTGCCAGCAGCTTATCGGGTCCTCCGGGCTCTGGGGCCAACGTCCTGACTTTC
clone_size: .; v_call: TRBV10-3; j_call: TRBJ2-3; cdr3_length: 14; d_call: TRBD2; cdr3_aa: CAISLAGVHDTQYF; cdr3_nt: TGTGCCATCAGTCTAGCGGGAGTCCATGATACGCAGTATTTT